The rows below give T cell receptor beta chains drawn from one sample of a study of cytomegalovirus exposure and HLA in healthy donors. TCRdb's table, derived via immunoSEQ multiplex PCR, lists solely in-frame clones and lacks some. The table has some 160,000 clones, 60% to 80% seen once. Material: PBMCs. These receptors all stem from a woman aged 30 to 39 in good health and CMV-seronegative. The CDR3 runs from the conserved cysteine through the conserved F or W. The D gene is left open where the match is weak. A clone size is listed for some rows: how often the clone was seen (once, few, many), or a class if it is expanded.

V	J	size	D	length	DNA	CDR3
TRBV6-6	TRBJ1-1	NA	TRBD1	14	TGTGCCAGCAGTTACCTTACCCAGGGGGCTGAAGCTTTCTTT	CASSYLTQGAEAFF
TRBV5-1	TRBJ1-3	once	NA	17	TGCGCCAGCAGCTTGGATCCAGCGGCATTCTCTGGAAACACCATATATTTT	CASSLDPAAFSGNTIYF
TRBV2	TRBJ2-1	NA	TRBD2	13	TGTGCCAGTAAGAGCGGGGGGAAAGATGAGCAGTTCTTC	CASKSGGKDEQFF
TRBV19	TRBJ1-5	NA	TRBD1	15	TGTGCCAGTAATCACCTAGGGACAGGTGATCAGCCCCAGCATTTT	CASNHLGTGDQPQHF
TRBV6-6	TRBJ1-2	few	NA	12	TGTGCCAGCAGTCCCTCATACACTAGCTACACCTTC	CASSPSYTSYTF
TRBV19	TRBJ1-3	NA	TRBD1	15	TGTGCCAGTCAAGACAGGGGGCCCTCTGGAAACACCATATATTTT	CASQDRGPSGNTIYF
TRBV9	TRBJ1-5	NA	NA	15	TGTGCCAGCAGCGTAGGTCAGTTCGGGAATCAGCCCCAGCATTTT	CASSVGQFGNQPQHF
TRBV9	TRBJ2-3	NA	NA	13	TGTGCCAGCAGCGTAGGTAGTAGAGATACGCAGTATTTT	CASSVGSRDTQYF
TRBV7-9	TRBJ1-5	few	NA	17	TGTGCCAGCAGCTTAGCGATGGGGGCTGGGAGCAATCAGCCCCAGCATTTT	CASSLAMGAGSNQPQHF
TRBV15	TRBJ2-7	NA	NA	15	TGTGCCACCAGCAGAGCCCCGGGAGACTCCTACGAGCAGTACTTC	CATSRAPGDSYEQYF
TRBV5-1	TRBJ1-2	NA	NA	15	TGCGCCAGCAGCGGGGTGGGGGGATCAAGAGATGGCTACACCTTC	CASSGVGGSRDGYTF
TRBV10-3	TRBJ1-2	NA	TRBD1	14	TGTGCCATCAGAGAGGGGGCTGGGGTTTATGGCTACACCTTC	CAIREGAGVYGYTF
TRBV7-9	TRBJ2-1	NA	NA	15	TGTGCCAGCAGCTTAGAAGGGGGTCTCACCAATGAGCAGTTCTTC	CASSLEGGLTNEQFF
TRBV11-2	TRBJ2-7	NA	NA	15	TGTGCCAGCAGCCCCCCCCTGGGCGACTCCTACGAGCAGTACTTC	CASSPPLGDSYEQYF
TRBV6-1	TRBJ2-3	NA	NA	16	TGTGCCAGCAGTGAATTTATTTGGACTAGCACAGATACGCAGTATTTT	CASSEFIWTSTDTQYF
TRBV5-1	TRBJ2-7	few	NA	14	TGCGCCAGCACGACTTCATGGAGCTCCTACGAGCAGTACTTC	CASTTSWSSYEQYF
TRBV6-1	TRBJ2-7	NA	TRBD2	15	TGTGCCAGCAGTGACGGGACTAGCGGGAGCTACGAGCAGTACTTC	CASSDGTSGSYEQYF
TRBV28	TRBJ1-2	NA	TRBD1	18	TGTGCCAGCAGGAGAACCGGGACAGGGGGACTAGCTAACTATGGCTACACCTTC	CASRRTGTGGLANYGYTF
TRBV5-1	TRBJ1-4	NA	NA	15	TGCGCCAGCAGCCCCGGTTACAGGGAAGATGAAAAACTGTTTTTT	CASSPGYREDEKLFF
TRBV7-9	TRBJ1-1	NA	NA	17	TGTGCCAGCAGCTTAGCGCCCCCCGGCAGGGTGAACACTGAAGCTTTCTTT	CASSLAPPGRVNTEAFF
TRBV18	TRBJ1-1	NA	NA	13	TGTGCCAGCTCACCACCCTGGGCCACTGAAGCTTTCTTT	CASSPPWATEAFF
TRBV6-5	TRBJ2-7	NA	NA	13	TGTGCCAGCAGTCCCAGGCCGGAATACGAGCAGTACTTC	CASSPRPEYEQYF
TRBV11-2	TRBJ2-5	NA	NA	11	TGTGCCAGCAGCTTTAGAGAGACCCAGTACTTC	CASSFRETQYF
TRBV28	TRBJ2-3	NA	NA	19	TGTGCCAGCAGATTCTCGAGGGGGGGGTCCCCCTTAAGCACAGATACGCAGTATTTT	CASRFSRGGSPLSTDTQYF
TRBV19	TRBJ1-5	NA	NA	14	TGTGCCAGTAGTATCACAGGTAGCAATCAGCCCCAGCATTTT	CASSITGSNQPQHF
TRBV18	TRBJ2-1	NA	NA	12	TGTGCCAGCTCAGCGCAGGGGAATGAGCAGTTCTTC	CASSAQGNEQFF
TRBV7-3	TRBJ2-2	NA	NA	14	TGTGCCAGCAGCGCGACTGGGGCCACCGGGGAGCTGTTTTTT	CASSATGATGELFF
TRBV7-9	TRBJ2-7	NA	TRBD1	14	TGTGCCAGCAGGCCGGACAGGGAAGCTCACGAGCAGTACTTC	CASRPDREAHEQYF
TRBV6-1	TRBJ1-2	NA	NA	13	TGTGCCAGCAGTGAACAGGGCAACTATGGCTACACCTTC	CASSEQGNYGYTF
TRBV4-3	TRBJ2-1	NA	NA	15	TGCGCCAGCAGCCTAAGGACAGCGACAATGAATGAGCAGTTCTTC	CASSLRTATMNEQFF
TRBV9	TRBJ2-3	NA	TRBD2	16	TGTGCCAGCAGCGGGGGAGCGGGGGGACTCACAGATACGCAGTATTTT	CASSGGAGGLTDTQYF
TRBV7-2	TRBJ2-1	few	TRBD2	18	TGTGCCAGCAGCTTAGCGGGTGGGGCGGGGGGGTCCTACAATGAGCAGTTCTTC	CASSLAGGAGGSYNEQFF
TRBV4-3	TRBJ1-2	NA	NA	15	TGCGCCAGCAGCCAAGAGTGGGCCTCCCTCCGGGGCTACACCTTC	CASSQEWASLRGYTF
TRBV4-1	TRBJ1-2	NA	NA	13	TGCGCCAGCAGCCAAGGACAGAACTATGGCTACACCTTC	CASSQGQNYGYTF
TRBV5-8	TRBJ1-3	NA	NA	15	TGTGCCAGCAGCTTGTTACAGGTCTCTGGAAACACCATATATTTT	CASSLLQVSGNTIYF
TRBV6-1	TRBJ2-2	NA	TRBD2	15	TGTGCCAGCAGGGCCGGGACTAGCGGGGTGGAGGAGCTGTTTTTT	CASRAGTSGVEELFF
TRBV6-1	TRBJ2-3	once	TRBD2	15	TGTGCCAGCAGGCAGCGGGGGGGATTCACAGATACGCAGTATTTT	CASRQRGGFTDTQYF
TRBV19	TRBJ1-3	few	NA	14	TGTGCCAGTCTTGCCCAGGGTTGGGCCAACACCATATATTTT	CASLAQGWANTIYF
TRBV6-5	TRBJ1-1	NA	TRBD1	15	TGTGCCAGCAGTTACGTGGGACAGGGGGCCCCTGAAGCTTTCTTT	CASSYVGQGAPEAFF
TRBV27	TRBJ1-2	NA	NA	14	TGTGCCAGCAGTGGAGGGACGGGGATCTATGGCTACACCTTC	CASSGGTGIYGYTF
TRBV5-6	TRBJ2-5	NA	NA	14	TGTGCCAGCAGCTTGGTTAGGGGGGGAGAGACCCAGTACTTC	CASSLVRGGETQYF
TRBV7-2	TRBJ2-2	NA	NA	16	TGTGCCAGCAGCTTAGATCGCCCACTAGTTTCCGGGGAGCTGTTTTTT	CASSLDRPLVSGELFF
TRBV7-2	TRBJ2-1	NA	TRBD2	17	TGTGCCAGCAGCTTCCCCGGACTAGCGGGGGGGATCAATGAGCAGTTCTTC	CASSFPGLAGGINEQFF
TRBV6-1	TRBJ2-1	NA	NA	15	TGTGCCAGCAGCCCCGGGTCCGCAACCTACAATGAGCAGTTCTTC	CASSPGSATYNEQFF
TRBV11-2	TRBJ1-1	NA	NA	15	TGTGCCAGCATCAGGACAGCGGGGCTGAACACTGAAGCTTTCTTT	CASIRTAGLNTEAFF
TRBV7-6	TRBJ1-5	NA	NA	13	TGTGCCAGCAGCTTAGGGGAGGATCAGCCCCAGCATTTT	CASSLGEDQPQHF
TRBV2	TRBJ2-7	NA	NA	12	TGTGCCAGCAGTCGGGGTACCTACGAGCAGTACTTC	CASSRGTYEQYF
TRBV27	TRBJ2-1	NA	TRBD1	14	TGTGCCAGCAGTAGGGGACAGGGAGGGTATGAGCAGTTCTTC	CASSRGQGGYEQFF
TRBV6-4	TRBJ2-3	NA	NA	15	TGTGCCAGCAGTGAAAACGGGGGAGGCACAGATACGCAGTATTTT	CASSENGGGTDTQYF
TRBV5-1	TRBJ2-7	NA	TRBD2	14	TGCGCCAGCCGCCAGAGCGGGGACTCCTACGAGCAGTACTTC	CASRQSGDSYEQYF
TRBV4-1	TRBJ2-1	NA	TRBD2	19	TGCGCCAGCAGCCAAGATCGGGGGAGCCGGGGGGGCATTTACAATGAGCAGTTCTTC	CASSQDRGSRGGIYNEQFF